This T cell receptor (beta chain) originates from a study of blood T cell repertoires in COVID-19. Study information: Spain, Italy and the United States supplied samples that represented acute and convalescent COVID-19. Nucleic acid was either cDNA or gDNA, and it came from T cells, B-cell-depleted T cells, or PBMCs.

Original methodology: Quantification of nucleated cells was approximated via reference gene primer amplification. Sequencing used immunoSEQ multiplex PCR; TCRdb keeps in-frame clones, though not all of them. V, J and clone size reflect that table, while D and trimming were determined from the DNA. Of roughly 290,000 clones detected, 70% to 90% appear once; the ten largest clones hold 4.1%. Deletions cut 4 bases from V and 0 bases from J, with 13 bases between. The length of the CDR3 is 16 residues. CDR1 KGHDR and CDR2 SFDVKD come from the germline V gene. This clonotype originated in a woman aged 50 to 65 with active or convalescent COVID-19. The rearrangement joins TRBV24-1 to TRBJ2-3, with a possible D match to TRBD2 (6 bases). Input material: peripheral blood. CDR3 coding DNA: TGTGCCACCAGTGACCCCGGGGGATTTAGCACAGATACGCAGTATTTT. It encodes CATSDPGGFSTDTQYF.